Included here is one T cell receptor beta chain sequence, with context. Its specificity is not known. Using a J-beta primer mix together with a sample-barcoded 5' primer, a second PCR was run for roughly 7 to 11 cycles. The template-switch adaptor, which had 12 random nucleotides, put a tag on each cDNA molecule. Sequencing recovered at least 3 million CDR3-containing paired-end reads from each sample. TCRdb redid the calling of the 5' RACE reads with MiXCR, one entry per CDR3 protein. The table has 1.5 million to 2 million distinct CDR3 sequences, roughly 52% seen once. This specimen belongs to a study of blood T cells in healthy people across ages. The CDR3 totals 14 residues. The V and J ends lost 6 bases and 4 bases respectively, with 15 bases between them. CDR1 and CDR2 (germline): MNHEY, SMNVEV (reference sequence). Notes on the study in general: With naive T cell percentage, TCR beta diversity showed a strong correlation.

PBMCs numbering at least 7 million were isolated per sample. V usage is TRBV27 and J usage is TRBJ1-2; D possibly corresponds to TRBD1 (6 bases). This TCR was recovered from a woman in her thirties or forties in good health. The specimen was blood. CDR3 sequence (DNA): TGTGCCAGCAGCTCAGGGGTTCTTAGCTATGGCTACACCTTC. This encodes CASSSGVLSYGYTF.